Below are 17 T cell receptor beta chains sequenced from a single sample in a study of CD4 T cells in relation to SARS-CoV-2 and coronaviruses. Assay used: immunoSEQ multiplex PCR; TCRdb lists only in-frame clones, some missing. The table includes around 16,000 clones, roughly 72% detected once. These receptors have no known antigen. The unexposed donors gave CD4+ T cells in about 2011-2018, prior to COVID-19. After approximately ten days of culture, CD4+ T cells were isolated. Sequencing used CD4+ T cells from PBMCs, cultured in vitro. Receptors were obtained from a human donor in good health.

Here the CDR3 DNA reads TGTGCCAGCAGCCCGACAGGAGTAAATTCACCCCTCCACTTT. Its protein product is CASSPTGVNSPLHF. V usage is TRBV7-9 and J usage is TRBJ1-6; D might be TRBD1 (6 bases). V lost 5 bases to trimming and J lost 7 bases, with 12 bases between them. This CDR3 has 14 residues. CDR1 SEHNR and CDR2 FQNEAQ come from the germline V gene (reference sequence).

This clone was seen just once. This chain links TRBV5-1 with TRBJ2-7; D possibly corresponds to TRBD1 (5 bases). CDR3 length equals 14 residues. Deletions cut 0 bases from V and 3 bases from J, with 10 bases between. CDR1 and CDR2 (germline): SGHRS, YFSETQ. The CDR3 nucleotides are TGCGCCAGCAGCTTGGGACAGTCAGGCTACGAGCAGTACTTC. Translation gives CASSLGQSGYEQYF. Full variable domain (missing parts from reference TRBV5-1 and TRBJ2-7): KAGVTQTPRYLIKTRGQQVTLSCSPISGHRSVSWYQQTPGQGLQFLFEYFSETQRNKGNFPGRFSGRQFSNSRSEMNVSTLELGDSALYLCASSLGQSGYEQYFGPGTRLTVT.

The chain links TRBV6-2 or TRBV6-3 to TRBJ1-2, with D possibly matching TRBD1 (6 bases). Germline V gene lookup returns CDR1 MNHEY and CDR2 SVGEGT. This CDR3 spans 15 amino acids. The V end was cut by 6 bases, the J end by 3 bases, with 17 bases between. The CDR3 nucleotides read TGTGCCAGCAGCCACCACGGGGACACTCACTATGGCTACACCTTC. As protein: CASSHHGDTHYGYTF.

This sequence joins TRBV24-1 and TRBJ2-3, with D unresolved. The ends were cut back, 5 bases at V and 3 bases at J, with 14 bases in the middle. The CDR3 totals 15 residues. The germline CDR1 and CDR2 sequences are KGHDR and SFDVKD. The CDR3 DNA sequence: TGTGCCACCAGTGGGGCGTCCGATCTGACAGATACGCAGTATTTT. Translated: CATSGASDLTDTQYF.

The CDR3 loop reads CASSFAGLVEAFF. DNA for the CDR3: TGTGCCAGCAGTTTTGCAGGGTTGGTTGAAGCTTTCTTT. V is TRBV2 and J is TRBJ1-1, with D maybe TRBD1 (5 bases). Germline V gives CDR1 SNHLY, CDR2 FYNNEI. V gave up 5 bases and J gave up 7 bases, with 14 bases separating them. The CDR3 extends over 13 amino acids.

This clone has only one observation. This rearrangement joins TRBV5-1 to TRBJ2-1, with TRBD2 as a possible D gene (6 bases). Deletions cut 0 bases from V and 5 bases from J, with 12 bases between. CDR1 SGHRS and CDR2 YFSETQ come from the germline V gene. This CDR3 has 15 amino acids. CDR3 nucleotides: TGCGCCAGCAGCTTGGCCGGCGGGGTTGACAATGAGCAGTTCTTC. Its protein product is CASSLAGGVDNEQFF.

This chain uses TRBV15 with TRBJ2-3, with TRBD1 matching 9 bases. Trimming removed 3 bases from V and 2 bases from J; junction bases left unmatched: 9. Germline loops: CDR1 LNHNV, CDR2 YYDKDF (reference sequence). This CDR3 region has 17 residues. For the CDR3, the DNA is TGTGCCACCAGCAGGCCGGGACAGGGTGGCATCACAGATACGCAGTATTTT. It encodes CATSRPGQGGITDTQYF.

V is TRBV6-1 and J is TRBJ2-3; D is ambiguous. The V end lost 3 bases, the J end lost 1 base, and 8 bases lay between the germline ends. In germline, CDR1 is MNHNS, CDR2 SASEGT. This CDR3 spans 14 amino acids. Here the CDR3 reads CASSEGLGTDTQYF. CDR3 nucleotides: TGTGCCAGCAGTGAGGGCCTGGGCACAGATACGCAGTATTTT.

The V call is TRBV19, the J call TRBJ1-3, with 7 positions matching TRBD1. The CDR3 consists of 15 residues. With 5 bases clipped from V and 0 bases from J, the junction kept 4 bases outside the gene matches. CDR1 and CDR2 from the germline V gene are LNHDA and SQIVND (reference sequence). The CDR3 coding sequence is TGTGCCAGTAGTTTTACAGGGGACTCTGGAAACACCATATATTTT. Encoded protein: CASSFTGDSGNTIYF. Full variable domain (outside the CDR3, taken from reference TRBV19 and TRBJ1-3): DGGITQSPKYLFRKEGQNVTLSCEQNLNHDAMYWYRQDPGQGLRLIYYSQIVNDFQKGDIAEGYSVSREKKESFPLTVTSAQKNPTAFYLCASSFTGDSGNTIYFGEGSWLTVV.

In this sample, this clone turned up once. The chain joins TRBV19 to TRBJ2-1, with 13 bases matching TRBD2. In germline, CDR1 is LNHDA, CDR2 SQIVND (reference sequence). The CDR3 extends over 17 amino acids. V lost 5 bases, J lost 7 bases, and 11 bases stayed unmatched. In DNA form, the CDR3 reads TGTGCCAGTAGTCCTTCCTCCGGGACTAGCGGGAAAAATGAGCAGTTCTTC. It codes for CASSPSSGTSGKNEQFF.

This clone was seen a single time. This chain joins TRBV18 and TRBJ1-1, with unresolved D. CDR3 length: 14 amino acids. V was pared by 1 base and J by 6 bases, with 12 bases between. Germline CDR1 KGHSH, CDR2 LQKENI. The CDR3 coding sequence is TGTGCCAGCTCACCACAGGAAGGTCGCGCTGAAGCTTTCTTT. This sequence encodes CASSPQEGRAEAFF.

V and J are TRBV21-1 and TRBJ2-2. TRBV21-1 is a listed pseudogene. CDR3 length: 18 residues. CDR3 bases: TGTGCCAGCAGCAAACCACAAGCACGGGGCTCGGCCACCGGGGAGCTGTTTTTT. Amino acid sequence: CASSKPQARGSATGELFF.

This clone showed up just once. The chain couples TRBV11-2 to TRBJ2-1; 8 bases are shared with TRBD2. Germline CDR1 and CDR2: SGHAT and FQNNGV. The length of the CDR3 is 14 residues. J lost 7 bases, V lost 3 bases, and 5 bases had no gene match. In DNA form, the CDR3 reads TGTGCCAGCAGCTTCCAGGTAGCGGGAAATGAGCAGTTCTTC. Amino acid sequence: CASSFQVAGNEQFF.

The V and J genes are TRBV6-5 and TRBJ1-4, with 7 nucleotides matching TRBD1. Trimming took 5 bases from V and 6 from J; bases not matched to a gene: 6. The CDR3 runs to 14 residues. Germline V gene data show CDR1 as MNHEY and CDR2 as SVGAGI. CDR3 in amino acids: CASSPGDSDEKLFF. The CDR3 coding sequence is TGTGCCAGCAGTCCCGGGGACAGCGATGAAAAACTGTTTTTT.

V usage is TRBV5-4 and J usage is TRBJ2-5; 10 positions agree with TRBD2. V lost 2 bases and J lost 4; bases outside the gene matches: 5. CDR1 SGHNT and CDR2 YYREEE come from the germline V gene (reference sequence). The CDR3 covers 15 residues. The CDR3 DNA follows: TGTGCCAGCAGCTTTTTAGCGGGAGGTGGAGAGACCCAGTACTTC. The encoded protein is CASSFLAGGGETQYF.

This chain links TRBV4-2 with TRBJ2-7; 10 bases are a match to TRBD2. CDR3 length: 18 residues. Germline assignment: CDR1 LGHNA and CDR2 YNFKEQ. With 2 bases clipped from V and 1 base from J, the junction kept 11 bases outside the gene matches. CDR3 loop: CASSQSFPGLAKSYEQYF. The DNA for the CDR3 is TGTGCCAGCAGCCAATCGTTTCCGGGACTAGCGAAGTCCTACGAGCAGTACTTC.

V is TRBV4-1 and J is TRBJ2-1, with D maybe TRBD2 (6 bases). V lost 1 base and J lost 13, with 17 bases in between. Germline V gene sequence: CDR1 MGHRA, CDR2 YSYEKL. CDR3 size: 14 residues. In nucleotides, the CDR3 is TGCGCCAGCAGCCAAGGTGGAGGGTCAGGAATTCAGTTCTTC. Translated, it gives CASSQGGGSGIQFF.